This is a list of T cell receptor beta chains from one sample in a study of regulatory T cells in long-lasting Graves disease. TCRdb re-called the multiplex PCR reads with MiXCR, one entry per CDR3 protein. The sample comprises more than 450,000 distinct CDR3 sequences, 12% of which are singletons, and approximately 9% rests with the top ten. These data are also associated with another study on T cells in Graves' hyperthyroidism and ophthalmopathy.

The sequencing used peripheral blood mononuclear cells (PBMCs), collected at new diagnosis, from a patient treated with antithyroid drugs. These TCRs come from a woman in her 30s with Graves disease. CDR3s include the opening cysteine and the closing phenylalanine or tryptophan. A D gene is named only where the DNA matches it firmly. Some rows have no size entry. The others give once, few or many, or a class for an expanded clone.

>many|-|TRBJ1-2|TRBV11-2
TGTGCCAGCAGCGGGGGGGAGCTGAACTATGGCTACACCTTC
CASSGGELNYGYTF
>many|TRBD1|TRBJ1-1|TRBV30
TGTGCCTGGGACAGGGGGATATACACTGAAGCTTTCTTT
CAWDRGIYTEAFF
>many|-|TRBJ1-1|TRBV9
TGTGCCAGCAGGAGGGGGGTTGGCACTGAAGCTTTCTTT
CASRRGVGTEAFF
>-|TRBD2|TRBJ2-6|TRBV5-6
TGTGCCAGCAGCTTGAAACGGCTAGCGGGAGACGCGGGGACCTCTGGGGCCAACGTCCTGACTTTC
CASSLKRLAGDAGTSGANVLTF
>many|-|TRBJ2-3|TRBV7-9
TGTGCCAGCGGGAACCTTAGCACAGATACGCAGTATTTT
CASGNLSTDTQYF
>many|-|TRBJ2-6|TRBV27
TGTGCCAGCAGTTCCAGCCCGGGCCTCCCGGGGGCCAACGTCCTGACTTTC
CASSSSPGLPGANVLTF
>many|-|TRBJ1-5|TRBV19
TGTGCCAGTAGTTCCCTGGAGCAAGCTCAGCCCCAGCATTTT
CASSSLEQAQPQHF
>many|-|TRBJ1-1|TRBV18
TGTGCCAGCTCGGACCGGAAGATCAACACTGAAGCTTTCTTT
CASSDRKINTEAFF
>many|TRBD1|TRBJ2-3|TRBV5-1
TGCGCCAGCAGCTCGCGCGGGGGACAGGGAGTTCAACAGTATTTT
CASSSRGGQGVQQYF
>-|TRBD1|TRBJ1-2|TRBV19
TGTGCCAGTAGTATAGTCGGACAGGCCCCCCTCACCTTC
CASSIVGQAPLTF
>-|-|TRBJ1-4|TRBV7-8
TGTGCCAGCAGCTTAGCTGGGGGGAGTGAAAAACTGTTTTTT
CASSLAGGSEKLFF
>many|-|TRBJ1-1|TRBV3-1
TGTGCCAGCAGCGCAGGTCCAGTCCTGAACACTGAAGCTTTCTTT
CASSAGPVLNTEAFF
>few|-|TRBJ2-3|TRBV29-1
TGCAGCGCCTCGGAGGGCACAGATACGCAGTATTTT
CSASEGTDTQYF
>many|-|TRBJ1-5|TRBV28
TGTGCCAGCAGTCTCGCGGGCAGTTTTGCCGTTTGGGATCAGCCCCAGCATTTT
CASSLAGSFAVWDQPQHF
>many|-|TRBJ1-5|TRBV6-1
TGTGCCAGCAGAAGGGGGGGGGGTACGGGCAATCAGCCCCAGCATTTT
CASRRGGGTGNQPQHF
>few|-|TRBJ1-4|TRBV20-1
TGCAGTGCTCGACAGACGGATGAAAAACTGTTTTTT
CSARQTDEKLFF
>many|-|TRBJ2-5|TRBV6-5
TGTGCCAGCAGTTATCGGTGGAGGGAGGCCTCACGGGGGGAGACCCAGTACTTC
CASSYRWREASRGETQYF
>few|TRBD2|TRBJ2-7|TRBV11-2
TGTGCCAGCAGCTTAAGGCGGGGGACTTCAACTCCCTCCTACGAGCAGTACTTC
CASSLRRGTSTPSYEQYF
>few|TRBD1|TRBJ2-7|TRBV4-1
TGCACCAGCAGCCACCCACAGACAGGGGGCTCCTACGAGCAGTACTTC
CTSSHPQTGGSYEQYF
>few|-|TRBJ2-7|TRBV5-6
TGTGCCAGCAGCTTACACAAGTCCTACGAGCAGTACTTC
CASSLHKSYEQYF
>few|-|TRBJ2-3|TRBV19
TGTGCCAGTCATCCCGGCGGGACAGTGAGGACAGATACGCAGTATTTT
CASHPGGTVRTDTQYF
>many|TRBD1|TRBJ1-6|TRBV2
TGTGCCAGCAGGACAGGGATCGTGAGTTCACCCCTCCACTTT
CASRTGIVSSPLHF
>-|-|TRBJ1-4|TRBV6-1
TGTGCCAGCAGTGAGCGGACGGGGGAAAAACTGTTTTTT
CASSERTGEKLFF
>many|TRBD2|TRBJ2-1|TRBV19
TGTGCCAGTAGTGGGAGCGGGAGCTCCTACAATGAGCAGTTCTTC
CASSGSGSSYNEQFF
>-|TRBD2|TRBJ2-5|TRBV13
TGTGCCAGCAGCTTATGGGGACTAGCGGGAGTGGGGGAGACCCAGTACTTC
CASSLWGLAGVGETQYF
>many|-|TRBJ2-2|TRBV28
TGTGCCAGCAGTTTACTCCCGACAGTGAGCGGAGGGAACACCGGGGAGCTGTTTTTT
CASSLLPTVSGGNTGELFF
>many|TRBD2|TRBJ2-1|TRBV6-5
TGTGCCAGCAGCTACCCGAGCGGGAGTTACAATGAGCAGTTCTTC
CASSYPSGSYNEQFF
>many|TRBD2|TRBJ2-1|TRBV9
TGTGCCAGCAGCGTAGGATCGGCGGGAGGGTTGTATGAGCAGTTCTTC
CASSVGSAGGLYEQFF
>many|-|TRBJ2-5|TRBV25-1
TGTGCCAGCAAACTCCCAGGATTCCCCCAAGAGACCCAGTACTTC
CASKLPGFPQETQYF
>few|TRBD2|TRBJ2-3|TRBV6-9
TGTGCCAGCAGTTACTCTGGCCTAGCGGATAGCACAGATACGCAGTATTTT
CASSYSGLADSTDTQYF
>many|-|TRBJ1-4|TRBV7-9
TGTGCCAGCAGCCTTAGGACAGCCTCATTAGAAAAACTGTTTTTT
CASSLRTASLEKLFF
>-|-|TRBJ1-5|TRBV14
TGTGCCAGCAGACTCAACAGGGCAGGTCAGCCCCAGCATTTT
CASRLNRAGQPQHF
>many|-|TRBJ2-7|TRBV6-1
TGTGCCAGCAGGATGGGGGAATCGTATACCTACGAGCAGTACTTC
CASRMGESYTYEQYF
>many|TRBD1|TRBJ1-5|TRBV6-1
TGTGCCAGCAGTGGGACAGGTCATGCGGCTAGCAATCAGCCCCAGCATTTT
CASSGTGHAASNQPQHF
>few|-|TRBJ1-5|TRBV6-1
TGTGCCAGCAGTGAAACGGGGGGGCTGAGCAATCAGCCCCAGCATTTT
CASSETGGLSNQPQHF
>many|-|TRBJ1-3|TRBV6-2/TRBV6-3
TGTGCCAGCAATTCGAGGAACACCATATATTTT
CASNSRNTIYF
>many|TRBD2|TRBJ2-3|TRBV6-2/TRBV6-3
TGTGCCAGCAGTTACTCGCCTAGCGGTAGCACAGATACGCAGTATTTT
CASSYSPSGSTDTQYF
>many|TRBD1|TRBJ2-7|TRBV3-1
TGTGCCAGCAGCTTTAAAGGGACAGGGAACTACGAGCAGTACTTC
CASSFKGTGNYEQYF